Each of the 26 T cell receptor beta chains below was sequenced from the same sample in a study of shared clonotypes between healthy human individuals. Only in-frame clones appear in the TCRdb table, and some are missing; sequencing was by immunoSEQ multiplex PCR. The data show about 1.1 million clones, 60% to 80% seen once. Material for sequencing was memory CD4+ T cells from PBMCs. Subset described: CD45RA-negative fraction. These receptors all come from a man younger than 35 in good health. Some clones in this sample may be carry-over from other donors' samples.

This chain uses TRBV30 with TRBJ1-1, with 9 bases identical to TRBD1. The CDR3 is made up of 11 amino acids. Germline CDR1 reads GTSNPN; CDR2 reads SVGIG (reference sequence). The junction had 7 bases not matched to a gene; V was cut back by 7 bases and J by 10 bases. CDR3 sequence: CALQGAESAFF. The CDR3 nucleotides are TGTGCCTTACAGGGGGCGGAATCAGCTTTCTTT.

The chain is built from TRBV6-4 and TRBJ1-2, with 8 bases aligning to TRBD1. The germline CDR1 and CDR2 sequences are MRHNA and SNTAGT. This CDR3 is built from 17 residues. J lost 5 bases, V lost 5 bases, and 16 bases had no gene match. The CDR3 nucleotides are TGTGCCAGCAGTTCACCGATCACCGGGACAGGTCCGTATGGCTACACCTTC. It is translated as CASSSPITGTGPYGYTF.

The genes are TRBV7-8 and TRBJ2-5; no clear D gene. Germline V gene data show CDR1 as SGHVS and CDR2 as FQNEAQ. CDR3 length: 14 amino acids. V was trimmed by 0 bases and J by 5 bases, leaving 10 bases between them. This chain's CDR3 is CASSLAPGGETQYF. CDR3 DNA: TGTGCCAGCAGCTTAGCCCCCGGCGGTGAGACCCAGTACTTC.

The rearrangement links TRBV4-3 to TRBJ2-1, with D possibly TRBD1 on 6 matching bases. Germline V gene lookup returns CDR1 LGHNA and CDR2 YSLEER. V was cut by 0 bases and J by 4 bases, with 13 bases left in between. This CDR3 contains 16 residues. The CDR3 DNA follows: TGCGCCAGCAGCCAAGATCCGCAGGGGCAGTACAATGAGCAGTTCTTC. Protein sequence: CASSQDPQGQYNEQFF.

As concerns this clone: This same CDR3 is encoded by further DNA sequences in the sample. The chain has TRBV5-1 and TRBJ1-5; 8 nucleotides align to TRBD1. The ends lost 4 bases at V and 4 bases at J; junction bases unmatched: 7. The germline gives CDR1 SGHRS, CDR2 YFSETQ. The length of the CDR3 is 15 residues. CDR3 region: CASSPGTGGNQPQHF. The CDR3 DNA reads TGCGCCAGCAGCCCCGGGACAGGCGGTAATCAGCCCCAGCATTTT.

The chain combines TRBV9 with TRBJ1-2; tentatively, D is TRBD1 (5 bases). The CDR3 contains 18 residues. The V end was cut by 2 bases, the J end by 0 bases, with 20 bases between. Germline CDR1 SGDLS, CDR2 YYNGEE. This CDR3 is CASSVSRISGQPNYGYTF. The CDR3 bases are TGTGCCAGCAGCGTCTCCCGAATATCAGGGCAACCTAACTATGGCTACACCTTC.

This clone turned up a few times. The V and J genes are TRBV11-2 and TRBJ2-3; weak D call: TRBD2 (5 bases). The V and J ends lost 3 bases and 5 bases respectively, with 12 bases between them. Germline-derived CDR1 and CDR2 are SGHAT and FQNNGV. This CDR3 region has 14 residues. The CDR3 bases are TGTGCCAGCAGCTTCTCAACGGCGGGAGATACGCAGTATTTT. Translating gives CASSFSTAGDTQYF. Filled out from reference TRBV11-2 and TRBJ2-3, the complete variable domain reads EAGVAQSPRYKIIEKRQSVAFWCNPISGHATLYWYQQILGQGPKLLIQFQNNGVVDDSQLPKDRFSAERLKGVDSTLKIQPAKLEDSAVYLCASSFSTAGDTQYFGPGTRLTVL.

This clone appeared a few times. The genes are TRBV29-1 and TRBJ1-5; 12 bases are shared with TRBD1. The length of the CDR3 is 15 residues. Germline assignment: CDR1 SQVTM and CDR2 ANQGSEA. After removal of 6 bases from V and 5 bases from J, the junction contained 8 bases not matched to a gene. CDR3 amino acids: CSVTSGTGGDQPQHF. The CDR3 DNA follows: TGCAGCGTAACCTCCGGGACAGGGGGCGATCAGCCCCAGCATTTT.

The CDR3 region has the DNA TGTGCCAGCTCACCAGACAGACAGGGGCTTGGTGAAGCTTTCTTT. Residues: CASSPDRQGLGEAFF. The chain combines TRBV18 with TRBJ1-1; the match to TRBD1 covers 8 bases. With 2 bases clipped from V and 7 bases from J, the junction kept 9 bases outside the gene matches. The CDR3 covers 15 residues. CDR1 and CDR2 from the germline V gene are KGHSH and LQKENI.

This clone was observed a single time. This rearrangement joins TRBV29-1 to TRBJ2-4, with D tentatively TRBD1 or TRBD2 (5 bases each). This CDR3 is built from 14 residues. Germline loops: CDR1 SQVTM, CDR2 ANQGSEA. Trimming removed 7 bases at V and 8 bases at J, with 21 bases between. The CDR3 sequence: CSAGDARNVDIQYF. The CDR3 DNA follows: TGCAGCGCTGGGGACGCACGCAATGTTGACATTCAGTACTTC.

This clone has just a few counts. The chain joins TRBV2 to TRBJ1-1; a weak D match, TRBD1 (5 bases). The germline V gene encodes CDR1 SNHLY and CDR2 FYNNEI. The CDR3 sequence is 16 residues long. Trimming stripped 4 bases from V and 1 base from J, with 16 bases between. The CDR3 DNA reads TGTGCCAGCAGTGGGGGGGAAGGATACGGGAACACTGAAGCTTTCTTT. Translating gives CASSGGEGYGNTEAFF.

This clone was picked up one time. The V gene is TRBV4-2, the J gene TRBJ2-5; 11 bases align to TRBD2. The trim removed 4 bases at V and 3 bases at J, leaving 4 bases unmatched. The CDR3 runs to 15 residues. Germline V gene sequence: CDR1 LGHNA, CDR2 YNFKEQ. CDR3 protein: CASSRTGLAEETQYF. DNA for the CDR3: TGTGCCAGCAGCCGGACGGGACTAGCGGAAGAGACCCAGTACTTC.

The CDR3 nucleotides are TGCGCCAGCAGCTTGGACCCCGACACCGGGGAGCTGTTTTTT. It encodes CASSLDPDTGELFF. The chain joins TRBV5-1 to TRBJ2-2; no reliable D call. The CDR3 covers 14 residues. The V and J ends lost 0 bases and 3 bases respectively, with 6 bases between them. CDR1 is SGHRS and CDR2 is YFSETQ in the germline V gene.

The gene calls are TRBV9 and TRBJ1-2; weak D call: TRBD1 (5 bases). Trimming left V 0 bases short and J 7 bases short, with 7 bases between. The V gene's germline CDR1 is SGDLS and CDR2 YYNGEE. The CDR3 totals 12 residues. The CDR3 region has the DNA TGTGCCAGCAGCGTAGGGGGCGGTGGCTACACCTTC. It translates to CASSVGGGGYTF. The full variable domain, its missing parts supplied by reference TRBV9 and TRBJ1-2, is DSGVTQTPKHLITATGQRVTLRCSPRSGDLSVYWYQQSLDQGLQFLIQYYNGEERAKGNILERFSAQQFPDLHSELNLSSLELGDSALYFCASSVGGGGYTFGSGTRLTVV.

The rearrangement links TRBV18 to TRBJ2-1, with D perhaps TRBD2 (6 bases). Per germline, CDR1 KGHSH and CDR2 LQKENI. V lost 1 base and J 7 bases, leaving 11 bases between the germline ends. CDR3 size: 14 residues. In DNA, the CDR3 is TGTGCCAGCTCACCACAGGACGGGAGTAATGAGCAGTTCTTC. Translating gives CASSPQDGSNEQFF.

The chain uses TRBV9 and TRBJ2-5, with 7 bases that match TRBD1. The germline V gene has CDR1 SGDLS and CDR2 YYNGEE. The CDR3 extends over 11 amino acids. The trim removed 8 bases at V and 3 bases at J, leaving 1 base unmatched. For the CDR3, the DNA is TGTGCCAGTGGGACAGAAGAGACCCAGTACTTC. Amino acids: CASGTEETQYF.

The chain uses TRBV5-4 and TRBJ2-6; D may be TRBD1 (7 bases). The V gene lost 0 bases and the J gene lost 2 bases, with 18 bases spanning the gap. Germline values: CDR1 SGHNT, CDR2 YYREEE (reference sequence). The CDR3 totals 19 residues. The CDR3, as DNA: TGTGCCAGCAGCTTGGCCTTAAGGCAGGGGGGAACTGGGGCCAACGTCCTGACTTTC. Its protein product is CASSLALRQGGTGANVLTF. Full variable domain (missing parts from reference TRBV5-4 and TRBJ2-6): ETGVTQSPTHLIKTRGQQVTLRCSSQSGHNTVSWYQQALGQGPQFIFQYYREEENGRGNFPPRFSGLQFPNYSSELNVNALELDDSALYLCASSLALRQGGTGANVLTFGAGSRLTVL.

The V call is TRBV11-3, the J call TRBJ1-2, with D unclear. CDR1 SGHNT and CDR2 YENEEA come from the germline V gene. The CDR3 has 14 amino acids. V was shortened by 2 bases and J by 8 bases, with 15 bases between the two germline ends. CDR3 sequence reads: CASSLSRGFDGYTF. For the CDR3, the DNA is TGTGCCAGCAGCTTATCGAGAGGGTTCGACGGCTACACCTTC. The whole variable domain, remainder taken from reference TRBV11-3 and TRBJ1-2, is EAGVVQSPRYKIIEKKQPVAFWCNPISGHNTLYWYLQNLGQGPELLIRYENEEAVDDSQLPKDRFSAERLKGVDSTLKIQPAELGDSAVYLCASSLSRGFDGYTFGSGTRLTVV.

The DNA of the CDR3 is TGCAGCGTTGAAGGGCAGCAATCCTACGAGCAGTACTTC. This codes for CSVEGQQSYEQYF. The chain is built from TRBV29-1 and TRBJ2-7; D gene ambiguous. CDR1 and CDR2 (germline): SQVTM, ANQGSEA. Deletions cut 1 base from V and 1 base from J, with 8 bases between. This CDR3 has 13 residues.

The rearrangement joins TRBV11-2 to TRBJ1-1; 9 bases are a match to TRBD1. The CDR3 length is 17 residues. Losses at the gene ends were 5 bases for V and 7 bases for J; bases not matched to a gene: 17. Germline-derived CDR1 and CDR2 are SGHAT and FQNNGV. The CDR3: CASSPPNGRQGGGEAFF. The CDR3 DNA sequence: TGTGCCAGCAGCCCCCCTAATGGAAGACAGGGGGGTGGTGAAGCTTTCTTT. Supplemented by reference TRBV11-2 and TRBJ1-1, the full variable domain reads EAGVAQSPRYKIIEKRQSVAFWCNPISGHATLYWYQQILGQGPKLLIQFQNNGVVDDSQLPKDRFSAERLKGVDSTLKIQPAKLEDSAVYLCASSPPNGRQGGGEAFFGQGTRLTVV.

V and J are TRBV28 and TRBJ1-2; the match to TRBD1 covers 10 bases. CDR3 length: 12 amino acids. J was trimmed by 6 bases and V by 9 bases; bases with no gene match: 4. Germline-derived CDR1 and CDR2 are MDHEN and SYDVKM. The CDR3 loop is CARRGTGDGYTF. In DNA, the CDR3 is TGTGCCAGACGCGGGACAGGGGATGGCTACACCTTC.

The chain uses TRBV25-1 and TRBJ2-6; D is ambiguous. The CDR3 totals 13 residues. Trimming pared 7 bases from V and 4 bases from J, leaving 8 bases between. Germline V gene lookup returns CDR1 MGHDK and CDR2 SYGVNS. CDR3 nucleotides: TGTGCCAGCAACCCGCCCGGGGCCAACGTCCTGACTTTC. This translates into CASNPPGANVLTF.

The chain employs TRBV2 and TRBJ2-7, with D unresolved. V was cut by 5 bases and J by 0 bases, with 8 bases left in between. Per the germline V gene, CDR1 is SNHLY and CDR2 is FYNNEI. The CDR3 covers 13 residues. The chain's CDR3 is CASSNGRSYEQYF. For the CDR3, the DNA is TGTGCCAGCAGTAATGGGCGCTCCTACGAGCAGTACTTC.

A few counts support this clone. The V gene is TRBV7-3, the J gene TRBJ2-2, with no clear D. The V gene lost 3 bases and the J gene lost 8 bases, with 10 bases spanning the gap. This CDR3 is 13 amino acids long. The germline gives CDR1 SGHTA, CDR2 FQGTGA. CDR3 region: CASSFISAGELFF. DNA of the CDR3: TGTGCCAGCAGCTTTATCAGTGCAGGGGAGCTGTTTTTT. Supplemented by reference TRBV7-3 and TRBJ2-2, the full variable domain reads GAGVSQTPSNKVTEKGKYVELRCDPISGHTALYWYRQSLGQGPEFLIYFQGTGAADDSGLPNDRFFAVRPEGSVSTLKIQRTERGDSAVYLCASSFISAGELFFGEGSRLTVL.

CDR3 residues: CSVDQGAETQYF. As DNA, the CDR3 is TGCAGCGTTGACCAGGGGGCGGAGACCCAGTACTTC. This chain links TRBV29-1 with TRBJ2-5, with 8 nucleotides matching TRBD1. V was clipped by 3 bases and J by 5 bases; unmatched bases: 2. This CDR3 comprises 12 residues. Germline V gene data show CDR1 as SQVTM and CDR2 as ANQGSEA.

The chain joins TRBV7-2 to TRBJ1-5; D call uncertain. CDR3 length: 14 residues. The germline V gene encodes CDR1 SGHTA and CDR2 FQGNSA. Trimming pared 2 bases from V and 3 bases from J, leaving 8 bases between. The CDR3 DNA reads TGTGCCAGCAGCTTACAGAGGAACAATCAGCCCCAGCATTTT. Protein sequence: CASSLQRNNQPQHF.